This T cell receptor beta chain was sequenced for a study of T cells after yellow fever vaccination. Findings of the study overall: The study found a weaker secondary response that peaked faster, day 5 versus 15.

TCRdb redid the calling of the 5' RACE reads with MiXCR, one entry per CDR3 protein. This table has 500,000 to 550,000 distinct CDR3 sequences, about a fifth appearing once. In regard to this clonotype: What it binds is not known.

The V and J ends lost 3 bases and 4 bases, in that order; junction bases with no gene match: 11. Germline-derived CDR1 and CDR2 are LGHNA and YSLEER. This CDR3 contains 17 residues. This chain joins TRBV4-3 and TRBJ2-1; 8 bases line up with TRBD2. Sequencing was performed on PBMCs, taken about 21 days after the first yellow fever vaccination. This clonotype was sampled from a young man who received the YFV17D yellow fever vaccine. CDR3 sequence reads: CASSQSYAGGGYNEQFF. As DNA, the CDR3 is TGCGCCAGCAGCCAGTCCTATGCGGGGGGAGGATACAATGAGCAGTTCTTC.